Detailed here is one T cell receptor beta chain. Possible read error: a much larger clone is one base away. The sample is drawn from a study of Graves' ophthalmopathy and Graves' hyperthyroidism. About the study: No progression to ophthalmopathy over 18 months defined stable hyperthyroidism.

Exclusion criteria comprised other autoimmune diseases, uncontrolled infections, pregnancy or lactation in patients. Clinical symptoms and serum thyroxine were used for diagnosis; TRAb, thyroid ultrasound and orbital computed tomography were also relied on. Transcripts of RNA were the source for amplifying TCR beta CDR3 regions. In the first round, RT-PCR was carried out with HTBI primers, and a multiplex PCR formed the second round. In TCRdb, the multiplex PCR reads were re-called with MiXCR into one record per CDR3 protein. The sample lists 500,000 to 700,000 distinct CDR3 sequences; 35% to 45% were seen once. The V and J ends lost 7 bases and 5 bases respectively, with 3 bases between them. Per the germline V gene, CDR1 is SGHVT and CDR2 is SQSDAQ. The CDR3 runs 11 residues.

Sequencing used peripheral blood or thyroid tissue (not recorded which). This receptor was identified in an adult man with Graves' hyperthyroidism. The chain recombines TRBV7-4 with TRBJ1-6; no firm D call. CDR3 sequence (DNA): TGTGCCAGCACCAATAATTCACCCCTCCACTTT. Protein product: CASTNNSPLHF.